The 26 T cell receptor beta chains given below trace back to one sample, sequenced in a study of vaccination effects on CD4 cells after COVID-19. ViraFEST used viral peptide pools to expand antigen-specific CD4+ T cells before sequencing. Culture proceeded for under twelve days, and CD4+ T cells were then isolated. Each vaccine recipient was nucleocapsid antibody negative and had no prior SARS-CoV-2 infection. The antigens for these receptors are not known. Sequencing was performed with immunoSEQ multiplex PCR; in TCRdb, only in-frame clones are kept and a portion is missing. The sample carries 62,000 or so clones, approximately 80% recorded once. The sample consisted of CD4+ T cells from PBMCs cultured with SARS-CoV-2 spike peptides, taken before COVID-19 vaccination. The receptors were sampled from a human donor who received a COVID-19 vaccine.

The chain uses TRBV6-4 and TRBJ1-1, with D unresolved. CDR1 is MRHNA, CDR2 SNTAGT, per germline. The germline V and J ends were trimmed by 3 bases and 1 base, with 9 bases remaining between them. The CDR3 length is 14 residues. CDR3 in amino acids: CASSDTRWNTEAFF. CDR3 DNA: TGTGCCAGCAGTGATACACGGTGGAACACTGAAGCTTTCTTT.

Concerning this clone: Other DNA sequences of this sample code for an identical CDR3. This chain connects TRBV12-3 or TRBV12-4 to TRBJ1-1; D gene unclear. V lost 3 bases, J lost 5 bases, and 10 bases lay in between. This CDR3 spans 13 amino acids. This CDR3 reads CASSLRVNTEAFF. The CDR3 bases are TGTGCCAGCAGTTTGAGGGTCAATACTGAAGCTTTCTTT.

The CDR3 nucleotides are TGTGCCAGCTCACGTTCCGGGTTTTACGAGCAGTACGTC. Encoded protein: CASSRSGFYEQYV. J is TRBJ2-7 and V is TRBV18; D ambiguous. Germline V gives CDR1 KGHSH, CDR2 LQKENI. The V end lost 4 bases, the J end lost 4 bases, and 11 bases lay between the germline ends. The CDR3 has 13 amino acids.

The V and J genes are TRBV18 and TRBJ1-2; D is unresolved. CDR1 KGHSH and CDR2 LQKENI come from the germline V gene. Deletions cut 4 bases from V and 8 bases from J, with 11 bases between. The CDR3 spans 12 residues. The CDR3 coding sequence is TGTGCCAGCTCACTGGAGTTCTGGGGCTACACCTTC. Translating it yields CASSLEFWGYTF. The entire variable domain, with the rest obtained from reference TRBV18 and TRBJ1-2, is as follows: NAGVMQNPRHLVRRRGQEARLRCSPMKGHSHVYWYRQLPEEGLKFMVYLQKENIIDESGMPKERFSAEFPKEGPSILRIQQVVRGDSAAYFCASSLEFWGYTFGSGTRLTVV.

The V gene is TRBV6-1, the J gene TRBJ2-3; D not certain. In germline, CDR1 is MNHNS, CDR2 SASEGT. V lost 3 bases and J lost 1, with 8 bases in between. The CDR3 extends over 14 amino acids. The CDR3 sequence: CASSDILGTDTQYF. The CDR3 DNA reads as TGTGCCAGCAGTGACATCTTAGGCACAGATACGCAGTATTTT.

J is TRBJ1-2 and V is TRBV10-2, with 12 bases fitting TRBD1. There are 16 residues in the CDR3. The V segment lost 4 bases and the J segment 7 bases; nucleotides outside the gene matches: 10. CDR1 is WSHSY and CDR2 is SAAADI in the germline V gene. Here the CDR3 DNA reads TGCGCCAGCAGTGGGGGACAGGGGGCCTCGATAGGTGGCTACACCTTC. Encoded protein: CASSGGQGASIGGYTF.

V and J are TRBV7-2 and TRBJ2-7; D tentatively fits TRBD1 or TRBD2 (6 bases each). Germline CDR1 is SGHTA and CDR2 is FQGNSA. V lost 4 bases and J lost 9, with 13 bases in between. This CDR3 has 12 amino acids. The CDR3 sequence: CASSSPGGGQYV. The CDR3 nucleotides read TGTGCCAGCAGCTCCCCCGGGGGCGGGCAGTACGTC.

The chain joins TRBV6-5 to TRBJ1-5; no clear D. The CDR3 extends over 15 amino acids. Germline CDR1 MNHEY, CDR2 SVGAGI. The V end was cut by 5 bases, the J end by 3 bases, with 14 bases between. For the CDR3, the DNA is TGTGCCAGCAGTCCCCTGATAGGACCCAATCAGCCCCAGCATTTT. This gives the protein CASSPLIGPNQPQHF.

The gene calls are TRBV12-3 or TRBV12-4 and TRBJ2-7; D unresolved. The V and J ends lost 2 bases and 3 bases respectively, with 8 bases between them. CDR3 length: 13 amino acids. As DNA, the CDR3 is TGTGCCAGCAGTTTATACGGAGTCTACGAGCAGTACGTC. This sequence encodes CASSLYGVYEQYV.

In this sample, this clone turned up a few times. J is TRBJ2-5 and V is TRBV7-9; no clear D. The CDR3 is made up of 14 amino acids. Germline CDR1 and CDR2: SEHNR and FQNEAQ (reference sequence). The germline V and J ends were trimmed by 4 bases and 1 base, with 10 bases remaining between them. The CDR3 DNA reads TGTGCCAGCAGCTCTCGACCCACCCAAGAGACCCAGTACTTC. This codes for CASSSRPTQETQYF.

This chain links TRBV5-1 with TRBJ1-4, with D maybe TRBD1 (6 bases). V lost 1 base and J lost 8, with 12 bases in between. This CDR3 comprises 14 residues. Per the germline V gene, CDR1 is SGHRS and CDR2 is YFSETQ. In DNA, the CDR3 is TGCGCCAGCAGCTTGACACAGGGTGGGGAAAAACTGTTTTTT. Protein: CASSLTQGGEKLFF.

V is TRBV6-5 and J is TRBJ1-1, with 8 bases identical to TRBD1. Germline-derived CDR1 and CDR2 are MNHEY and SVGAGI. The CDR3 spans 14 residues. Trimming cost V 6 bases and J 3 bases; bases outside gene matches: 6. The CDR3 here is CASSQTGADTEAFF. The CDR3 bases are TGTGCCAGCAGCCAGACAGGGGCAGACACTGAAGCTTTCTTT.

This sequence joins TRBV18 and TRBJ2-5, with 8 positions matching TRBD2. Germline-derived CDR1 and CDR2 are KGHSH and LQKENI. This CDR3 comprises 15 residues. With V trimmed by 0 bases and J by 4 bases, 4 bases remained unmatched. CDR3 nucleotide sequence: TGTGCCAGCTCACCACCCGGGGGGGGCCGAGAGACCCAGTACTTC. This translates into CASSPPGGGRETQYF.

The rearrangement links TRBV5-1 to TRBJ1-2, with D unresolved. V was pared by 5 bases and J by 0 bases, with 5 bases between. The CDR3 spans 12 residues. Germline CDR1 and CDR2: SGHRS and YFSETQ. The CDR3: CASSNTNYGYTF. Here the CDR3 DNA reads TGCGCCAGCAGTAATACTAACTATGGCTACACCTTC.

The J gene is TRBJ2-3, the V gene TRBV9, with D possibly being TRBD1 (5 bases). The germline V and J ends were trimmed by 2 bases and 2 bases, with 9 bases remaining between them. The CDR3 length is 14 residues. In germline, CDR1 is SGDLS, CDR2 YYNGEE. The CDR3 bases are TGTGCCAGCAGCGTCCAGGGTTTCACAGATACGCAGTATTTT. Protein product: CASSVQGFTDTQYF.

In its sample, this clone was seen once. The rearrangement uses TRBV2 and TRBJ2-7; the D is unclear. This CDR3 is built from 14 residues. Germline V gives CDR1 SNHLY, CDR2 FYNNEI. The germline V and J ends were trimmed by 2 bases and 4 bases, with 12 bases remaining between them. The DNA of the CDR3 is TGTGCCAGCAGTGAAAGGCAGATTGTATACGAGCAGTACGTC. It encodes CASSERQIVYEQYV.

CDR3 coding DNA: TGCGCCAGCAGCCCGGACGGGCCTCTTAATTCACCCCTCCACTTT. This translates into CASSPDGPLNSPLHF. The chain uses TRBV5-1 and TRBJ1-6; D not certain. The CDR3 extends over 15 amino acids. CDR1 is SGHRS, CDR2 YFSETQ, per germline. Trimming stripped 4 bases from V and 6 bases from J, with 14 bases between.

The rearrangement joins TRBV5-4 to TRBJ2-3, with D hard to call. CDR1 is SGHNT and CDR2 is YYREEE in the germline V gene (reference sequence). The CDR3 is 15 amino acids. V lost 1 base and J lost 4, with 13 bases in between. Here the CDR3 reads CASSLLSGGADTQYF. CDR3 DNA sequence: TGTGCCAGCAGCTTGTTGTCGGGTGGGGCAGATACGCAGTATTTT. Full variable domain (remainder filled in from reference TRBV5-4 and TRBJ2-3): ETGVTQSPTHLIKTRGQQVTLRCSSQSGHNTVSWYQQALGQGPQFIFQYYREEENGRGNFPPRFSGLQFPNYSSELNVNALELDDSALYLCASSLLSGGADTQYFGPGTRLTVL.

This CDR3 is CASSQFFRGRSLTYEQYV. CDR3 DNA sequence: TGCGCCAGCAGTCAATTTTTTAGAGGAAGATCCCTTACCTACGAGCAGTACGTC. This chain connects TRBV23-1 to TRBJ2-7, with D unresolved. TRBV23-1 is placed among ORFs of uncertain function. Between the trimmed V and J ends, which lost 1 base and 2 bases, there was a span of 21 bases. There are 18 residues in the CDR3.

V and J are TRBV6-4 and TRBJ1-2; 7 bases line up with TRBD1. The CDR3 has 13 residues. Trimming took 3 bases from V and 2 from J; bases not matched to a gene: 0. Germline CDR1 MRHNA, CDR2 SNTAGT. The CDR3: CASSETGNYGYTF. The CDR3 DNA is TGTGCCAGCAGTGAGACAGGGAACTATGGCTACACCTTC.

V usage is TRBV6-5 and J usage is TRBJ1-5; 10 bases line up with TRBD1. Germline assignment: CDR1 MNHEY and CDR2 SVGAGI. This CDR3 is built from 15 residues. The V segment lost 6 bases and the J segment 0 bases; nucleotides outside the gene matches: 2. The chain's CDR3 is CASRRDRGSNQPQHF. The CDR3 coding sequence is TGTGCCAGCAGAAGGGACAGGGGTAGCAATCAGCCCCAGCATTTT.

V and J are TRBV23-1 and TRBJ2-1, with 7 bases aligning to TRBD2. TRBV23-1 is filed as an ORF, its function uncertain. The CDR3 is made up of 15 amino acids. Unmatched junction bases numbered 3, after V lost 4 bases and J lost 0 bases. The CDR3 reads CASSPGGSSYNEQFF. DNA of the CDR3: TGCGCCAGCAGTCCCGGGGGGAGCTCCTACAATGAGCAGTTCTTC.

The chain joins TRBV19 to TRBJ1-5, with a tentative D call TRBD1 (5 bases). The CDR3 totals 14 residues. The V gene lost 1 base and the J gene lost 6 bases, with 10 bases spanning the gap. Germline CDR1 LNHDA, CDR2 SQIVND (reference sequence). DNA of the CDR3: TGTGCCAGTAGTATAGGGACAAGCGGTCAGCCCCAGCATTTT. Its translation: CASSIGTSGQPQHF.

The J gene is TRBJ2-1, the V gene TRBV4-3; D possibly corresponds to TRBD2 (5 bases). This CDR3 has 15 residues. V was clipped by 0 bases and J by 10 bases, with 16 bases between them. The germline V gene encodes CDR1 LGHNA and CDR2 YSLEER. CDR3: CASSQEVLVYGEQFF. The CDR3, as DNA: TGCGCCAGCAGCCAAGAAGTACTAGTTTATGGCGAGCAGTTCTTC.

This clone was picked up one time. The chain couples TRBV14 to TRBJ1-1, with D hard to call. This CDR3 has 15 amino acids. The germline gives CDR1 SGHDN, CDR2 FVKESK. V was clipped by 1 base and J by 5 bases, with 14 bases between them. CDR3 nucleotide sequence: TGTGCCAGCAGCCAAGCCTGGGGTCGGGGTACTGAAGCTTTCTTT. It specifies CASSQAWGRGTEAFF. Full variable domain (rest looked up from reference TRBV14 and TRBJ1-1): EAGVTQFPSHSVIEKGQTVTLRCDPISGHDNLYWYRRVMGKEIKFLLHFVKESKQDESGMPNNRFLAERTGGTYSTLKVQPAELEDSGVYFCASSQAWGRGTEAFFGQGTRLTVV.

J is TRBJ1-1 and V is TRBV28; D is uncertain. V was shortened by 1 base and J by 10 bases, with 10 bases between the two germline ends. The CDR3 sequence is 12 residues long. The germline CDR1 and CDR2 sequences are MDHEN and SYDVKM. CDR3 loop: CASSLLGRGAFF. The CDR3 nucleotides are TGTGCCAGCAGTTTATTGGGGAGAGGAGCTTTCTTT. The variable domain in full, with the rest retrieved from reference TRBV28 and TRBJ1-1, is DVKVTQSSRYLVKRTGEKVFLECVQDMDHENMFWYRQDPGLGLRLIYFSYDVKMKEKGDIPEGYSVSREKKERFSLILESASTNQTSMYLCASSLLGRGAFFGQGTRLTVV.